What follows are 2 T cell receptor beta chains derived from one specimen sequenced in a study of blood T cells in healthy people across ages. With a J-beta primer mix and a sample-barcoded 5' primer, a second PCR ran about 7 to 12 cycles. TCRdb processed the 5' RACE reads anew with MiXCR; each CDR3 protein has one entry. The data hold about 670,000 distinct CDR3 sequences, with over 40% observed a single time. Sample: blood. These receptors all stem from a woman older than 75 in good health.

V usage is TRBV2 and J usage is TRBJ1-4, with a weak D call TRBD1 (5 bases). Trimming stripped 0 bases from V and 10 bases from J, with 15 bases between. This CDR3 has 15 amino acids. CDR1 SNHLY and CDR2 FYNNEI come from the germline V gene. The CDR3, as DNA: TGTGCCAGCAGTGAAGCGCGGACCCTCGGGGGAAAACTGTTTTTT. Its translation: CASSEARTLGGKLFF.

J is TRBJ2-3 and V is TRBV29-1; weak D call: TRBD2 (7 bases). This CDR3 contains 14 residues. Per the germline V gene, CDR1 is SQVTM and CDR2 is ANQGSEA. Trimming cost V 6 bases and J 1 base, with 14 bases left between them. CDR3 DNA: TGCAGCGTGCTCTACGGGGGGCGCACAGATACGCAGTATTTT. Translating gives CSVLYGGRTDTQYF.